This TCR beta chain was recorded in a study of beta chain features in type 1 diabetes. General study findings and limits: Moderately but significantly shorter TCRB CDR3s were found in Type 1 diabetes patients in all four CD4+ subsets. Shorter templates might be favored by PCR, equally in patients and controls.

This clone showed up just a few times. What it recognizes is unknown. CD45RO/CCR7/CD25/CD127/CD95/CD27 staining was used to isolate CD4+ naive, central memory, regulatory and stem cell-like memory cells by sorting. Expressed TCRB transcripts were sequenced after all isolated RNA was converted to cDNA. The table came from immunoSEQ multiplex PCR; TCRdb's copy has only in-frame clones and leaves some out. Seen here are around 300,000 clones, around 15% observed once, and the top ten hold approximately 6.7%. This CDR3 has 13 residues. The germline V and J ends were trimmed by 7 bases and 4 bases, with 13 bases remaining between them. CDR1 is SNHLY and CDR2 is FYNNEI in the germline V gene.

The sequencing sample was made of central memory CD4+ T cells from blood. This clonotype was sampled from a man aged 25-40 years in good health. This sequence joins TRBV2 and TRBJ2-5; D may correspond to TRBD1 or TRBD2 (5 bases each). CDR3 DNA: TGTGCCAGCATGGTGGCAGGGAGAGAGACCCAGTACTTC. It encodes CASMVAGRETQYF. Combining the CDR3 with reference TRBV2 and TRBJ2-5 gives the whole variable domain EPEVTQTPSHQVTQMGQEVILRCVPISNHLYFYWYRQILGQKVEFLVSFYNNEISEKSEIFDDQFSVERPDGSNFTLKIRSTKLEDSAMYFCASMVAGRETQYFGPGTRLLVL.